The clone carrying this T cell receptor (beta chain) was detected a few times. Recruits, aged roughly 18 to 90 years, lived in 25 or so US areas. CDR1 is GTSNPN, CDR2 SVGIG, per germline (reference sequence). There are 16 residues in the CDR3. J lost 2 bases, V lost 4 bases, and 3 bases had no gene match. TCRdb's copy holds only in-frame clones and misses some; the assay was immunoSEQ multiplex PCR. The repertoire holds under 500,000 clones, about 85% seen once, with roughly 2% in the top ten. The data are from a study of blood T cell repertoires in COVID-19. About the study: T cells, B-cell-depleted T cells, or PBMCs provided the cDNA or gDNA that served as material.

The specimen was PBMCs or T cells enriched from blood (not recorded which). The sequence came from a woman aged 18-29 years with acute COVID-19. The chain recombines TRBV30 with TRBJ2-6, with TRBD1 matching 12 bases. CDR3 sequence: CAWTGTGGAGANVLTF. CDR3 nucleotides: TGTGCCTGGACTGGGACAGGGGGCGCTGGGGCCAACGTCCTGACTTTC.